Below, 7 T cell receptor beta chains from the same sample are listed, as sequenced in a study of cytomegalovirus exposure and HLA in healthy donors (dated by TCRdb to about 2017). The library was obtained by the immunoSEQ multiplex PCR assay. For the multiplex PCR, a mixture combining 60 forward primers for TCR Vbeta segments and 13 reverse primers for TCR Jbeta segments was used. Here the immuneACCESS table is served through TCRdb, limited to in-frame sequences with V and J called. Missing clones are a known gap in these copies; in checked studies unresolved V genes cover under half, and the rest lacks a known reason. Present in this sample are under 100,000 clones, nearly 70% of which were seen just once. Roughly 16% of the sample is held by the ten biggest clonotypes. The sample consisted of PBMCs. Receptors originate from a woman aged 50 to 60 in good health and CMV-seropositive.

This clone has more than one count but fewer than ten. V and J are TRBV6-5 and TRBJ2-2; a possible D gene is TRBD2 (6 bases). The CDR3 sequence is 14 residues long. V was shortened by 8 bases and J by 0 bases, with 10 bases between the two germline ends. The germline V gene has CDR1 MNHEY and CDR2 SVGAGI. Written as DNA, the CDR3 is TGTGCCAGCGGTCGGGGGTCGAACACCGGGGAGCTGTTTTTT. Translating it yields CASGRGSNTGELFF.

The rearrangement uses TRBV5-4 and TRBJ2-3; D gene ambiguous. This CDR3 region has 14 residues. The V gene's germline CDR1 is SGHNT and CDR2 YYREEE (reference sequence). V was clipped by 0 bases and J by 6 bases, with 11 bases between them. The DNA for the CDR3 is TGTGCCAGCAGCTTGGGGAGTACCTATGATACGCAGTATTTT. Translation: CASSLGSTYDTQYF.

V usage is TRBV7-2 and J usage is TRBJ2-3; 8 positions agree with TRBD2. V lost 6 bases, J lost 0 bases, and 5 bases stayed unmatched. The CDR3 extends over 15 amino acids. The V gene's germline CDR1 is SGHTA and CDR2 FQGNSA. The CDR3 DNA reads TGTGCCAGCAGGGAAGGACTAGCTAGCACAGATACGCAGTATTTT. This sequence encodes CASREGLASTDTQYF.

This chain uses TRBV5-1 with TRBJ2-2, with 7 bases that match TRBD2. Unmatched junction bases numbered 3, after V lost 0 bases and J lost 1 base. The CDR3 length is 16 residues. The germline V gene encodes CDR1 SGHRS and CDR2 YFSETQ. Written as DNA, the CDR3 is TGCGCCAGCAGCTTGGGCCCTAGCGGGAACACCGGGGAGCTGTTTTTT. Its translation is CASSLGPSGNTGELFF.

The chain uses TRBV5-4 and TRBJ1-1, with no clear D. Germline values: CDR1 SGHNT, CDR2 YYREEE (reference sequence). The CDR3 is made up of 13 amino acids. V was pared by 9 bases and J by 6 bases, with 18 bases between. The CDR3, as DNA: TGTGCCACCCGCCGGGAGGACCGACCTGAAGCTTTCTTT. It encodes CATRREDRPEAFF.

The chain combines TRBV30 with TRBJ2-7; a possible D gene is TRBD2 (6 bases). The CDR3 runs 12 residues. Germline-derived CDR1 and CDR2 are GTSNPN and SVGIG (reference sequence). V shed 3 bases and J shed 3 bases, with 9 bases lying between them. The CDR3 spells CAWSAGGYEQYF. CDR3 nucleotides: TGTGCCTGGAGCGCCGGGGGCTACGAGCAGTACTTC.

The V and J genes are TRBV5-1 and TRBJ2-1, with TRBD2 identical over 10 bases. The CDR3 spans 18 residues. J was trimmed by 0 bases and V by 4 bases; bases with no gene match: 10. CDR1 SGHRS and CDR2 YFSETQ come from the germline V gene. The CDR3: CASSHGLAASSSYNEQFF. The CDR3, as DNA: TGCGCCAGCAGCCACGGACTAGCGGCTTCCTCCTCCTACAATGAGCAGTTCTTC.